This T cell receptor beta chain originates from a study of a mutant IDH1 vaccine in newly diagnosed glioma (dated by TCRdb to the early 2020s). General notes on the study: The 32 treated patients were roughly 62% male and roughly 40% female, with a mean age of approximately 40 years. Prior to enrollment, patients had been given standard therapy consisting of radiotherapy alone, temozolomide alone, or radiochemotherapy with temozolomide, with the combination given to most patients. Six visits were used for peripheral blood collection: V03 (baseline), V05, V07, V10, V12 and V13. Longitudinal TCRB deep sequencing was performed for roughly 24 treated patients wherever samples were available for exploratory analyses. Beyond this particular receptor, the publication reports: Immune responses induced by the vaccine were seen in over 80% of patients across multiple MHC alleles. Changes in the top peripheral T cell clonotypes picked up by TCRB sequencing did not appear to be linked to pseudoprogression. PBMC samples for TCRB deep sequencing were selected based on availability. According to the authors, sample limitations meant that analyses of patient blood samples could not be reproduced.

Libraries were constructed by the immunoSEQ multiplex PCR assay. Following the manufacturer's protocol, the hsTCRB Kit was used to amplify rearranged TCR beta chain sequences. Sequencing of TCRB libraries was carried out on an Illumina MiSeq. Under the source paper's analysis protocol: The kit vendor's proprietary platform handled demultiplexing, trimming and gene mapping. The immuneACCESS repertoire file appears here via TCRdb, limited to in-frame rearrangements. These files lack a portion of the clones; in checked studies, under half of the deficit traces to unresolved V genes, and the cause of the others is not known. The V and J calls and clone size are taken from that table; D and trimming were inferred from the DNA. The table for this sample lists about 34,000 clones; more than 70% of them were counted only once. The ten largest make up roughly 9% of the sample. A note on this clone: No cognate antigen has been identified for it. The sample holds no much larger clone one base away, and base qualities are not on file.

Trimming takes 3 bases from V and 1 base from J, and the germline ends sit 13 bases apart. Its CDR3 holds 16 amino acids, cysteine through phenylalanine. The retained sequence is limited to the CDR3, 48 bases, with the frame set at the first base. Via the germline V gene (reference sequence), CDR1 is LNHDA and CDR2 SQIVND. The time point label corresponds to: baseline, week 1 (first vaccination visit). The sample's treatment or condition label, decoded: pre-vaccination baseline after standard-of-care therapy. Newly diagnosed WHO grade 3 or 4 IDH1-mutant astrocytomas showing loss of nuclear ATRX were present in the donors. The samples were drawn from NOA16, a multicentre, single-arm, open-label phase I trial in Germany that tested a mutant IDH1 peptide vaccine in humans for the first time. For immunogenicity testing, the blood drawn at visit V03 was used as the baseline sample. Genomic DNA for TCRB sequencing was extracted from EDTA blood using the DNeasy Blood and Tissue Kit.

This sequence uses TRBV19 and TRBJ1-5, with the D gene too uncertain to name. Sequenced here: peripheral blood mononuclear cells (PBMCs), sampled from a glioma patient treated with radiotherapy, temozolomide or both. This receptor was taken from a man aged 50 to 60 with glioma. Some clones in this sample may be carry-over from other donors' samples. CDR3 loop: CASSIDSTLSNQPQHF. The DNA sequence is as follows: TGTGCCAGTAGTATCGATTCCACGTTAAGCAATCAGCCCCAGCATTTT.